A selection of T cell receptor beta chains follows, all from one sample in a study of neurological immune-mediated disorders. TCRdb re-derived calls from the 5' RACE reads in MiXCR, one entry per CDR3 protein. Seen here are about 74,000 distinct CDR3 sequences, around 5.2% observed once, and the top ten hold 7.4%. The specimen was PBMCs. The receptors derive from a man in his late teens or twenties with multiple sclerosis. Both conserved end residues are part of each CDR3. Each record gives: J gene, clone size, D gene, V gene, CDR3 DNA, CDR3 protein. The D gene is left open where the match is weak. Clone size is stated in some rows and not others, as once, few, many or a class when expanded.

J gene: TRBJ1-2
clone size: many
D gene: .
V gene: TRBV29-1
CDR3 DNA: TGCAGCGTGGGGGCAGGGATGATTTATGGCTACACCTTC
CDR3 protein: CSVGAGMIYGYTF

J gene: TRBJ1-5
clone size: many
D gene: .
V gene: TRBV6-5
CDR3 DNA: TGTGCCAGCAGTTACTCGCGCGGCAATCAGCCCCAGCATTTT
CDR3 protein: CASSYSRGNQPQHF

J gene: TRBJ1-1
clone size: many
D gene: .
V gene: TRBV5-1
CDR3 DNA: TGCGCCAGCAGCTTGGGGCAGGGACTGAACACTGAAGCTTTCTTT
CDR3 protein: CASSLGQGLNTEAFF

J gene: TRBJ2-7
clone size: .
D gene: TRBD1
V gene: TRBV20-1
CDR3 DNA: TGCAGTGCTAGAAAGACAGGGGCAGAGCAGTACTTC
CDR3 protein: CSARKTGAEQYF

J gene: TRBJ2-7
clone size: many
D gene: .
V gene: TRBV20-1
CDR3 DNA: TGCAGTGCCACCCAGAGGGACGAGCAGTACTTC
CDR3 protein: CSATQRDEQYF

J gene: TRBJ1-3
clone size: many
D gene: TRBD1
V gene: TRBV5-1
CDR3 DNA: TGCGCCAGCAGCCTAGGGACAGGGGGACTTGGAAACACCATATATTTT
CDR3 protein: CASSLGTGGLGNTIYF

J gene: TRBJ1-1
clone size: few
D gene: .
V gene: TRBV12-3/TRBV12-4
CDR3 DNA: TGTGCCAGCAGTCCCACGGGCTCCGGGAACACTGAAGCTTTCTTT
CDR3 protein: CASSPTGSGNTEAFF

J gene: TRBJ1-2
clone size: many
D gene: TRBD1
V gene: TRBV20-1
CDR3 DNA: TGCAGTGCTAGAGAGGCAGGGACAGGGACGCGGGGCTACACCTTC
CDR3 protein: CSAREAGTGTRGYTF

J gene: TRBJ2-7
clone size: many
D gene: .
V gene: TRBV11-2
CDR3 DNA: TGTGCCAGCACCCAAGGGAGGGGGCTTCGGGAGCAGTACTTC
CDR3 protein: CASTQGRGLREQYF

J gene: TRBJ1-6
clone size: many
D gene: .
V gene: TRBV12-3/TRBV12-4
CDR3 DNA: TGTGCCAGCAGACCACCTGGACTCCCTTGGTCACCCCTCCACTTT
CDR3 protein: CASRPPGLPWSPLHF

J gene: TRBJ1-3
clone size: many
D gene: TRBD1
V gene: TRBV20-1
CDR3 DNA: TGCAGTGCCTCGCCTGATTGGACAGGGTCAGGAAACACCATATATTTT
CDR3 protein: CSASPDWTGSGNTIYF

J gene: TRBJ2-7
clone size: many
D gene: TRBD2
V gene: TRBV20-1
CDR3 DNA: TGCAGTGCGCTAAATAGCGGGAGAAGTCGCGAGCAGTACTTC
CDR3 protein: CSALNSGRSREQYF

J gene: TRBJ1-1
clone size: many
D gene: TRBD1
V gene: TRBV3-1
CDR3 DNA: TGTGCCAGCAGCCACGCAGGGGGCATGACTGAAGCTTTCTTT
CDR3 protein: CASSHAGGMTEAFF

J gene: TRBJ1-1
clone size: many
D gene: TRBD1
V gene: TRBV4-3
CDR3 DNA: TGCGCCAGCAGCCAAGGCCTCGGGACAGGGGCTACGGAAGCTTTCTTT
CDR3 protein: CASSQGLGTGATEAFF

J gene: TRBJ2-1
clone size: medium-sized
D gene: TRBD2
V gene: TRBV7-3
CDR3 DNA: TGTGCCAGCAGCTCTAGCGGGTATTCTTCCAATGAGCAGTTCTTC
CDR3 protein: CASSSSGYSSNEQFF

J gene: TRBJ1-5
clone size: many
D gene: .
V gene: TRBV12-3/TRBV12-4
CDR3 DNA: TGTGCCAGCAGTTTAAGGGGGGTTGGGGCGCAGCCCCAGCATTTT
CDR3 protein: CASSLRGVGAQPQHF

J gene: TRBJ2-1
clone size: many
D gene: TRBD2
V gene: TRBV20-1
CDR3 DNA: TGCAGTGCCCGGACTAGCGGGTACAATGAGCAGTTCTTC
CDR3 protein: CSARTSGYNEQFF

J gene: TRBJ2-3
clone size: many
D gene: TRBD2
V gene: TRBV5-1
CDR3 DNA: TGCGCCAGCAGCTTGGAACTAGCGGGGGCCTTCACCACAGATACGCAGTATTTT
CDR3 protein: CASSLELAGAFTTDTQYF

J gene: TRBJ1-1
clone size: many
D gene: .
V gene: TRBV15
CDR3 DNA: TGTGCCACCAGCAGACCAAGGGACTTCCCGGGCACTGAAGCTTTCTTT
CDR3 protein: CATSRPRDFPGTEAFF

J gene: TRBJ2-5
clone size: many
D gene: TRBD2
V gene: TRBV11-1
CDR3 DNA: TGTGCCAGCAGCTTAGGGGTAGCGGGAGCGGCAGAGACCCAGTACTTC
CDR3 protein: CASSLGVAGAAETQYF

J gene: TRBJ1-5
clone size: many
D gene: .
V gene: TRBV20-1
CDR3 DNA: TGCAGTGCCCCCCCTCCAGGGAATCAGCCCCAGCATTTT
CDR3 protein: CSAPPPGNQPQHF

J gene: TRBJ2-5
clone size: .
D gene: TRBD2
V gene: TRBV5-6
CDR3 DNA: TGTGCCAGCAGCACGACTAGCGGGGGCCAAGAGACCCAGTACTTC
CDR3 protein: CASSTTSGGQETQYF

J gene: TRBJ1-5
clone size: many
D gene: .
V gene: TRBV5-6
CDR3 DNA: TGTGCCAGCAGCCGGGGTCAAGGATTCAGCAATCAGCCCCAGCATTTT
CDR3 protein: CASSRGQGFSNQPQHF

J gene: TRBJ2-7
clone size: many
D gene: .
V gene: TRBV5-1
CDR3 DNA: TGCGCCAGCAGCTTGTCGTCCGCTTCCTACGAGCAGTACTTC
CDR3 protein: CASSLSSASYEQYF

J gene: TRBJ1-4
clone size: many
D gene: .
V gene: TRBV11-2
CDR3 DNA: TGTGCCAGCAGCCATAGCCCGGAAATTAATGAAAAACTGTTTTTT
CDR3 protein: CASSHSPEINEKLFF

J gene: TRBJ2-7
clone size: many
D gene: .
V gene: TRBV29-1
CDR3 DNA: TGCAGCGTTGGGGGGGGGACAGGCGCCTACGAGCAGTACTTC
CDR3 protein: CSVGGGTGAYEQYF

J gene: TRBJ1-1
clone size: many
D gene: .
V gene: TRBV7-2
CDR3 DNA: TGTGCCAGCAGAGTAGGGAACACTGAAGCTTTCTTT
CDR3 protein: CASRVGNTEAFF

J gene: TRBJ2-4
clone size: many
D gene: .
V gene: TRBV20-1
CDR3 DNA: TGCAGTGCTCTCAGGGGGGGCAGGGGAGGGGGGTTAGCCAAAAACATTCAGTACTTC
CDR3 protein: CSALRGGRGGGLAKNIQYF

J gene: TRBJ2-7
clone size: many
D gene: .
V gene: TRBV10-3
CDR3 DNA: TGTGCCTCAAGACAGGACTCCTACGAGCAGTACTTC
CDR3 protein: CASRQDSYEQYF

J gene: TRBJ1-3
clone size: .
D gene: .
V gene: TRBV27
CDR3 DNA: TGTGCCAGCAGTTTAAAGGCCAGATCTGGAAACACCATATATTTT
CDR3 protein: CASSLKARSGNTIYF

J gene: TRBJ1-5
clone size: few
D gene: .
V gene: TRBV6-5
CDR3 DNA: TGTGCCAGCAGTTACTGGGCAGGGCAGCCCCAGAATTTT
CDR3 protein: CASSYWAGQPQNF

J gene: TRBJ2-2
clone size: many
D gene: TRBD1
V gene: TRBV30
CDR3 DNA: TGTGCCTGGACTGACAGGGCGTCCGGGGAGCTGTTTTTT
CDR3 protein: CAWTDRASGELFF

J gene: TRBJ2-2
clone size: many
D gene: .
V gene: TRBV10-3
CDR3 DNA: TGTGCCATCAGTGATCGTCCGACCACCGGGGAGCTGTTTTTT
CDR3 protein: CAISDRPTTGELFF

J gene: TRBJ2-3
clone size: .
D gene: .
V gene: TRBV20-1
CDR3 DNA: TGCAGTGCTAGTAGCCCCCAGGGCCTAACAGATACGCAGTATTTT
CDR3 protein: CSASSPQGLTDTQYF

J gene: TRBJ2-2
clone size: many
D gene: .
V gene: TRBV11-3
CDR3 DNA: TGTGCCAGCAGCTTAGATGGTCCGTCCGGGGAGCTGTTTTTT
CDR3 protein: CASSLDGPSGELFF

J gene: TRBJ2-1
clone size: many
D gene: .
V gene: TRBV6-2/TRBV6-3
CDR3 DNA: TGTGCCAGCAGTCATCGGTTTTCCTACAATGAGCAGTTCTTC
CDR3 protein: CASSHRFSYNEQFF

J gene: TRBJ1-1
clone size: many
D gene: .
V gene: TRBV12-3/TRBV12-4
CDR3 DNA: TGTGCCAGCAGTAGGGGGACGGGGAACACTGAAGCTTTCTTT
CDR3 protein: CASSRGTGNTEAFF

J gene: TRBJ1-2
clone size: .
D gene: .
V gene: TRBV20-1
CDR3 DNA: TGCAGTGCTAGAGTCGGGAGCCAAGGGGGCTACACCTTC
CDR3 protein: CSARVGSQGGYTF

J gene: TRBJ2-1
clone size: many
D gene: .
V gene: TRBV5-1
CDR3 DNA: TGCGCCAGCAGTGGGGATGCAAGGTCGGGTGAGCAGTTCTTC
CDR3 protein: CASSGDARSGEQFF

J gene: TRBJ2-1
clone size: few
D gene: .
V gene: TRBV18
CDR3 DNA: TGTGCCAGCTCACCGGGATATACTGGCAATGAGCAGTTCTTC
CDR3 protein: CASSPGYTGNEQFF

J gene: TRBJ1-1
clone size: many
D gene: .
V gene: TRBV5-1
CDR3 DNA: TGCGCCAGCAGCCGAGACAGTTTTGAAGCTTTCTTT
CDR3 protein: CASSRDSFEAFF

J gene: TRBJ2-7
clone size: many
D gene: TRBD2
V gene: TRBV20-1
CDR3 DNA: TGCAGTGCTAGGGGGACTAGCGGGAACTACGAGCAGTACTTC
CDR3 protein: CSARGTSGNYEQYF

J gene: TRBJ1-5
clone size: few
D gene: .
V gene: TRBV20-1
CDR3 DNA: TGCAGTGCCACCCCAGGACCCAATCAGCCCCAGAATTTT
CDR3 protein: CSATPGPNQPQNF

J gene: TRBJ1-4
clone size: .
D gene: .
V gene: TRBV5-5
CDR3 DNA: TGTGCCAGCACCCCGGGGGCCACTAATGACAAACTGTTTTTT
CDR3 protein: CASTPGATNDKLFF

J gene: TRBJ1-5
clone size: many
D gene: .
V gene: TRBV20-1
CDR3 DNA: TGCAGCTGTTCAGGGTTAAATCAGCCCCAGCATTTT
CDR3 protein: CSCSGLNQPQHF

J gene: TRBJ1-1
clone size: many
D gene: TRBD1
V gene: TRBV30
CDR3 DNA: TGTGCCTGGAGCGACAGGGCGGGAGCTGAAGCTTTCTTT
CDR3 protein: CAWSDRAGAEAFF

J gene: TRBJ2-4
clone size: many
D gene: .
V gene: TRBV20-1
CDR3 DNA: TGCAGTGCTAGGATCTCGGGAGCCAAAAACATTCAGTACTTC
CDR3 protein: CSARISGAKNIQYF

J gene: TRBJ2-3
clone size: many
D gene: .
V gene: TRBV9
CDR3 DNA: TGTGCCAGCAGCGCCCCGCTGACCGGGGACCGCACAGATACGCAGTATTTT
CDR3 protein: CASSAPLTGDRTDTQYF

J gene: TRBJ1-1
clone size: many
D gene: .
V gene: TRBV15
CDR3 DNA: TGTGCCACCAGCAGTTCTACAGGAAACACTGAAGCTTTCTTT
CDR3 protein: CATSSSTGNTEAFF

J gene: TRBJ2-5
clone size: many
D gene: .
V gene: TRBV18
CDR3 DNA: TGTGCCAGCTCACCACCAGGGAAAGAGACCCAGTACTTC
CDR3 protein: CASSPPGKETQYF

J gene: TRBJ1-2
clone size: many
D gene: .
V gene: TRBV3-1
CDR3 DNA: TGTGCCAGCAGCCGCGGCTCAGGGGACTATGGCTACACCTTC
CDR3 protein: CASSRGSGDYGYTF

J gene: TRBJ1-2
clone size: many
D gene: .
V gene: TRBV7-8
CDR3 DNA: TGTGCCAGCAGCCATACGGAGACGTATGGCTACACCTTC
CDR3 protein: CASSHTETYGYTF

J gene: TRBJ2-5
clone size: many
D gene: .
V gene: TRBV7-2
CDR3 DNA: TGTGCCAGCAGCTTAGAACGTACCAGCCCGGCACAGACCCAGTACTTC
CDR3 protein: CASSLERTSPAQTQYF

J gene: TRBJ2-2
clone size: many
D gene: .
V gene: TRBV20-1
CDR3 DNA: TGCAGTGCAGTAGACTCTCGAATAAACACCGGGGAGCTGTTTTTT
CDR3 protein: CSAVDSRINTGELFF

J gene: TRBJ1-2
clone size: .
D gene: .
V gene: TRBV12-3/TRBV12-4
CDR3 DNA: TGTGCCAGCAGTTTACAGGCTCTGGTTGGCTACACCTTC
CDR3 protein: CASSLQALVGYTF